These T cell receptor beta chains were read from a single sample in a study of long-term antiretroviral therapy in people with HIV. Some clones are missing from TCRdb's copy, which holds only in-frame ones; the method was immunoSEQ multiplex PCR. The sample includes more than 15,000 clones, approximately 81% of them seen just once. Here the sequenced sample was unsorted PBMCs, taken approximately 3.4 years after starting antiretroviral therapy. All receptors derive from a woman aged 35 to 49 with HIV. CDR3s include the opening cysteine and the closing phenylalanine or tryptophan. A D gene is named only where the DNA matches it firmly. Only some rows state a clone size, as once, few, many or a class for expanded clones.

d_gene: TRBD1; v_gene: TRBV30; len: 14; abundance: NA; j_gene: TRBJ1-1; CDR3aa: CAWRTGTVNTEAFF; CDR3nt: TGTGCCTGGAGGACCGGGACAGTGAACACTGAAGCTTTCTTT
d_gene: NA; v_gene: TRBV6-1; len: 13; abundance: NA; j_gene: TRBJ2-5; CDR3aa: CASSSLGPETQYF; CDR3nt: TGTGCCAGCAGCAGCCTGGGGCCAGAGACCCAGTACTTC
d_gene: TRBD1; v_gene: TRBV7-9; len: 14; abundance: once; j_gene: TRBJ2-7; CDR3aa: CASSLQGNSYEQYF; CDR3nt: TGTGCCAGCAGCCTACAGGGGAATTCCTACGAGCAGTACTTC
d_gene: TRBD1; v_gene: TRBV7-2; len: 16; abundance: once; j_gene: TRBJ2-5; CDR3aa: CASSLEGQGLAETQYF; CDR3nt: TGTGCCAGCAGCTTAGAGGGACAGGGATTGGCGGAGACCCAGTACTTC
d_gene: NA; v_gene: TRBV5-5; len: 12; abundance: NA; j_gene: TRBJ1-1; CDR3aa: CASSLETDKAFF; CDR3nt: TGTGCCAGCAGCCTCGAGACAGATAAAGCTTTCTTT
d_gene: TRBD1; v_gene: TRBV10-3; len: 16; abundance: NA; j_gene: TRBJ1-2; CDR3aa: CAISESTGGNNYGYTF; CDR3nt: TGTGCCATCAGTGAGTCGACAGGGGGCAATAACTATGGCTACACCTTC
d_gene: NA; v_gene: TRBV5-6; len: 15; abundance: NA; j_gene: TRBJ2-7; CDR3aa: CASSLEGVPLDEQYF; CDR3nt: TGTGCCAGCAGCTTGGAAGGGGTCCCCCTGGACGAGCAGTACTTC
d_gene: NA; v_gene: TRBV30; len: 13; abundance: NA; j_gene: TRBJ1-2; CDR3aa: CAWKVAANYGYTF; CDR3nt: TGTGCCTGGAAGGTGGCCGCTAACTATGGCTACACCTTC
d_gene: NA; v_gene: TRBV2; len: 14; abundance: NA; j_gene: TRBJ1-5; CDR3aa: CASSIEGNNQPQHF; CDR3nt: TGTGCCAGCAGTATTGAGGGAAACAATCAGCCCCAGCATTTT
d_gene: NA; v_gene: TRBV7-9; len: 14; abundance: NA; j_gene: TRBJ2-2; CDR3aa: CASSLDRYTGELFF; CDR3nt: TGTGCCAGCAGCTTGGACAGATACACCGGGGAGCTGTTTTTT
d_gene: NA; v_gene: TRBV28; len: 12; abundance: NA; j_gene: TRBJ1-5; CDR3aa: CASNQGRQPQHF; CDR3nt: TGTGCCAGCAACCAGGGGCGTCAGCCCCAGCATTTT
d_gene: TRBD2; v_gene: TRBV30; len: 15; abundance: NA; j_gene: TRBJ2-1; CDR3aa: CAWSPLAGGLSEQFF; CDR3nt: TGTGCCTGGAGCCCTCTAGCGGGGGGGTTAAGTGAGCAGTTCTTC
d_gene: NA; v_gene: TRBV4-3; len: 13; abundance: few; j_gene: TRBJ1-2; CDR3aa: CASSQEGVDGYTF; CDR3nt: TGCGCCAGCAGCCAAGAGGGGGTGGATGGCTACACCTTC
d_gene: NA; v_gene: TRBV4-3; len: 12; abundance: NA; j_gene: TRBJ2-1; CDR3aa: CASSQDPDEQFF; CDR3nt: TGCGCCAGCAGCCAAGACCCCGATGAGCAGTTCTTC
d_gene: TRBD2; v_gene: TRBV12-5; len: 15; abundance: NA; j_gene: TRBJ2-3; CDR3aa: CASGPAGGSTDTQYF; CDR3nt: TGTGCTAGTGGCCCCGCCGGGGGGAGCACAGATACGCAGTATTTT
d_gene: TRBD1; v_gene: TRBV5-1; len: 15; abundance: large; j_gene: TRBJ2-5; CDR3aa: CASSPDRGDQETQYF; CDR3nt: TGCGCCAGCAGCCCGGACAGGGGAGACCAAGAGACCCAGTACTTC
d_gene: NA; v_gene: TRBV29-1; len: 14; abundance: NA; j_gene: TRBJ1-2; CDR3aa: CSVERPGGGYGYTF; CDR3nt: TGCAGCGTTGAAAGGCCAGGAGGTGGCTATGGCTACACCTTC
d_gene: NA; v_gene: TRBV5-3; len: 14; abundance: few; j_gene: TRBJ2-7; CDR3aa: CARSLAGPFGEQYF; CDR3nt: TGTGCCAGAAGCTTGGCGGGACCTTTTGGGGAGCAGTACTTC
d_gene: NA; v_gene: TRBV5-1; len: 11; abundance: NA; j_gene: TRBJ1-1; CDR3aa: CASSLDTEAFF; CDR3nt: TGCGCCAGCAGCTTGGACACTGAAGCTTTCTTT
d_gene: NA; v_gene: TRBV9; len: 14; abundance: few; j_gene: TRBJ2-5; CDR3aa: CASTSGGSEETQYF; CDR3nt: TGTGCCAGCACCTCCGGGGGCAGCGAAGAGACCCAGTACTTC
d_gene: NA; v_gene: TRBV6-1; len: 9; abundance: NA; j_gene: TRBJ1-1; CDR3aa: CASAPEAFF; CDR3nt: TGTGCCAGCGCCCCTGAAGCTTTCTTT
d_gene: NA; v_gene: TRBV7-2; len: 14; abundance: few; j_gene: TRBJ1-2; CDR3aa: CASSLKGVTHGYTF; CDR3nt: TGTGCCAGCAGCCTAAAAGGGGTAACCCATGGCTACACCTTC
d_gene: NA; v_gene: TRBV2; len: 14; abundance: once; j_gene: TRBJ2-3; CDR3aa: CASIRGDNTDTQYF; CDR3nt: TGTGCCAGCATCCGGGGGGACAACACAGATACGCAGTATTTT
d_gene: NA; v_gene: TRBV9; len: 16; abundance: NA; j_gene: TRBJ2-3; CDR3aa: CASSPGTSGGADTQYF; CDR3nt: TGTGCCAGCAGCCCAGGGACCTCCGGGGGAGCAGATACGCAGTATTTT
d_gene: NA; v_gene: TRBV7-2; len: 16; abundance: NA; j_gene: TRBJ1-1; CDR3aa: CASSPIQLNMNTEAFF; CDR3nt: TGTGCCAGCAGCCCCATCCAGTTAAATATGAACACTGAAGCTTTCTTT
d_gene: NA; v_gene: TRBV5-4; len: 15; abundance: NA; j_gene: TRBJ1-1; CDR3aa: CASSFVGTPNTEAFF; CDR3nt: TGTGCCAGCAGCTTTGTCGGGACACCGAACACTGAAGCTTTCTTT
d_gene: NA; v_gene: TRBV11-3; len: 13; abundance: NA; j_gene: TRBJ2-3; CDR3aa: CASSLDPGGPQYF; CDR3nt: TGTGCCAGCAGCTTAGATCCAGGCGGGCCGCAGTATTTT
d_gene: TRBD2; v_gene: TRBV6-6; len: 16; abundance: NA; j_gene: TRBJ2-1; CDR3aa: CASSSGAGGLVNEQFF; CDR3nt: TGTGCCAGCAGTTCAGGAGCGGGGGGATTGGTCAATGAGCAGTTCTTC
d_gene: NA; v_gene: TRBV6-6; len: 14; abundance: NA; j_gene: TRBJ2-5; CDR3aa: CASSYGGFTETQYF; CDR3nt: TGTGCCAGCAGTTACGGGGGGTTTACAGAGACCCAGTACTTC
d_gene: NA; v_gene: TRBV6-6; len: 14; abundance: NA; j_gene: TRBJ1-2; CDR3aa: CASSYSEQNYGYTF; CDR3nt: TGTGCCAGCAGTTACTCGGAACAGAACTATGGCTACACCTTC
d_gene: NA; v_gene: TRBV6-1; len: 16; abundance: NA; j_gene: TRBJ2-3; CDR3aa: CASSEGGGGSTDTQYF; CDR3nt: TGTGCCAGCAGTGAAGGTGGAGGGGGTAGCACAGATACGCAGTATTTT
d_gene: NA; v_gene: TRBV5-4; len: 17; abundance: NA; j_gene: TRBJ1-1; CDR3aa: CASSQPGQQGPATEAFF; CDR3nt: TGTGCCAGCAGCCAACCCGGGCAGCAGGGGCCCGCCACTGAAGCTTTCTTT
d_gene: NA; v_gene: TRBV27; len: 17; abundance: NA; j_gene: TRBJ2-5; CDR3aa: CASSLNPDSLSPETQYF; CDR3nt: TGTGCCAGCAGCCTTAACCCGGACTCGTTGTCTCCAGAGACCCAGTACTTC
d_gene: NA; v_gene: TRBV29-1; len: 11; abundance: NA; j_gene: TRBJ1-1; CDR3aa: CSVAQGAIGFF; CDR3nt: NA
d_gene: NA; v_gene: TRBV7-9; len: 17; abundance: NA; j_gene: TRBJ1-2; CDR3aa: CASSFITVGGVHYGYTF; CDR3nt: TGTGCCAGCAGCTTCATTACGGTCGGGGGAGTTCACTATGGCTACACCTTC
d_gene: NA; v_gene: TRBV6-6; len: 16; abundance: NA; j_gene: TRBJ2-3; CDR3aa: CASSYPDRGGADTQYF; CDR3nt: TGTGCCAGCAGTTACCCAGACAGGGGAGGGGCGGATACGCAGTATTTT
d_gene: NA; v_gene: TRBV7-2; len: 14; abundance: NA; j_gene: TRBJ2-6; CDR3aa: CASRGGSGANVLTF; CDR3nt: TGTGCCAGCAGAGGTGGCTCTGGGGCCAACGTCCTGACTTTC
d_gene: NA; v_gene: TRBV5-1; len: 15; abundance: NA; j_gene: TRBJ1-3; CDR3aa: CASSFDWTFGNTIYF; CDR3nt: TGCGCCAGCAGCTTCGACTGGACATTCGGAAACACCATATATTTT
d_gene: NA; v_gene: TRBV5-6; len: 13; abundance: NA; j_gene: TRBJ1-2; CDR3aa: CASRSYYGWGYTF; CDR3nt: TGTGCCAGCAGGTCATATTACGGATGGGGCTACACCTTC
d_gene: TRBD2; v_gene: TRBV7-9; len: 14; abundance: NA; j_gene: TRBJ2-5; CDR3aa: CASRPAGGQETQYF; CDR3nt: TGTGCCAGCAGGCCAGCGGGGGGCCAAGAGACCCAGTACTTC